This T cell receptor (beta chain) was found in a study of blood T cell repertoires in COVID-19 (dated by TCRdb to 2018 to 2021). As for the study more broadly: Collaborator samples came from the United States, Italy and Spain and covered acute and convalescent phases of COVID-19. The material from the prospective study consisted of cDNA or gDNA derived from T cells, B-cell-depleted T cells, or PBMCs. A de-identified subject ID, COVID-19 status, age in years and sex were almost always included in the sample metadata. The samples were drawn from the first 160 participants of the ongoing ImmuneRACE study and from some 1,300 subjects provided by 6 global collaborators. Where HLA class I and class II types were available, the types were taken from metadata supplied by the sample provider, not from assay-based typing. A freely available public database, intended as a resource for researchers studying the immune response to SARS-CoV-2, is where the repertoires were released. Deeply sampled blood TCRbeta repertoires from subjects exposed to, actively infected with, or recovered from COVID-19 were included in the dataset.

Whole blood was collected in K2EDTA tubes by collaborating institutions according to the institutions' own protocols. For TCRbeta analysis, collaborators shipped samples as frozen whole blood, isolated PBMCs, or DNA extracted from either of those sample types. The V and J ends are trimmed by 6 bases and 4 bases, leaving 14 bases between them. Including cysteine and phenylalanine, the CDR3 has 15 amino acids. Here the CDR3 DNA is all that survives: 45 bases in frame from base 1. CDR1 and CDR2 (KGHDR, SFDVKD) derive from the germline V gene. What the study reported, not specific to this receptor: The amount of clinical and demographic metadata varied by source and participant and was provided uncurated.

Regarding this clone: Its antigen is unknown. Per-base qualities were not stored, and no clone one base away is much larger.

TCRbeta CDR3 regions were amplified from genomic DNA by means of the immunoSEQ Assay, a bias-controlled multiplex PCR. Regarding the original processing steps: Nucleated cell counts per sample were estimated from amplification of reference gene primers within the assay. Sequence reads were collapsed and filtered to measure the absolute abundance of every unique TCRbeta CDR3 rearrangement. For each sample, productive Simpson clonality was calculated as the square root of Simpson's diversity index over productive rearrangements. In TCRdb, the immuneACCESS table is reduced to in-frame sequences with V and J assigned. These tables do not hold every clone; where another copy was compared, an unresolved V gene accounts for under half, and the others remain unexplained. V and J calls plus clone size are reproduced from that table; the DNA served to infer D and trimming. For this sample there are 40,000 to 50,000 clones; just under 85% appear just once. The ten largest clones take up under 7% of the sample.

Material: peripheral blood. The chain uses TRBV24-1 and TRBJ2-2, with TRBD2 perhaps the D gene, on 6 matching bases. This TCR derives from a man aged 50-60 years with active COVID-19. The nucleotide sequence reads as follows: TGTGCCACCAGTCAACTAGTCGGGGGCACCGGGGAGCTGTTTTTT. Its translation is CATSQLVGGTGELFF.